This TCR beta chain was documented in a study of technical replicates of blood from a handful of donors. Clones were sequenced by immunoSEQ multiplex PCR, and TCRdb holds only the in-frame ones, with some missing. The sample carries under 85,000 clones, about 97% recorded once. Germline CDR1 is MDHEN and CDR2 is SYDVKM. V was shortened by 5 bases and J by 6 bases, with 20 bases between the two germline ends. This CDR3 comprises 15 residues. This chain joins TRBV28 and TRBJ2-7; D perhaps matches TRBD1 (5 bases). The clonotype comes from a human donor in good health. The material sequenced was T cells isolated from PBMCs. In DNA form, the CDR3 reads TGTGCCAGCAGTGCCCTGGGCAGGGTAGTCGGCGAGCAGTACTTC. Translated, it gives CASSALGRVVGEQYF.